Listed here is a single T cell receptor (beta chain). What it recognizes is unknown. This specimen comes from a study of blood T cells in healthy people across ages. Through a sample-barcoded 5' primer and a J-beta primer mix, a second PCR was run for about 7 to 12 cycles. Tags on each cDNA molecule came from a template-switch adaptor with 12 random nucleotides. MiXCR, applied by TCRdb to the 5' RACE reads, yields one record per CDR3 protein. The sample records hundreds of thousands of distinct CDR3 sequences, about three fifths being singletons. With 7 bases clipped from V and 5 bases from J, the junction kept 6 bases outside the gene matches. CDR1 is ENHRY, CDR2 SYGVKD, per germline. The CDR3 runs to 13 residues. Whole-study findings and limits: Expanded clonotype shifts may have been confounded, as the donors had an unknown CMV status. A conclusive naive versus antigen-experienced comparison was prevented by the unsorted PBMCs. Diversity figures based on one million T cells were deemed too low.

The sequence was obtained from a man aged 30 to 45 in good health. Sequenced input: blood. This chain links TRBV10-3 with TRBJ1-2; TRBD1 aligns across 8 bases. CDR3 sequence: CAIKEDREYGYTF. CDR3 DNA sequence: TGTGCCATCAAGGAGGACAGGGAGTATGGCTACACCTTC.